Following are 10 T cell receptor beta chains from one sample sequenced in a study of T cells after yellow fever vaccination. TCRdb analysed the 5' RACE reads with MiXCR anew, one entry per CDR3 protein. The sample shows around 610,000 distinct CDR3 sequences, about 13% of them seen only once. The sequencing used PBMCs, collected on the day of the yellow fever booster vaccination. The receptors here all came from a man aged 25-45 years who received the YFV17D yellow fever vaccine.

Comment on this clonotype: Its ends do not fully match the called genes, so a read error is possible. This chain connects TRBV27 to TRBJ2-3; D perhaps matches TRBD2 (6 bases). The germline V gene has CDR1 MNHEY and CDR2 SMNVEV (reference sequence). The CDR3 contains 16 residues. CDR3 amino acids: CASSTTSGVGTDTRYF. DNA of the CDR3: TGTGCCAGCAGTACTACCTCGGGAGTTGGCACAGATACGCGGTATTTT.

This clonotype was counted between two and nine times. This chain links TRBV12-5 with TRBJ2-7; D might be TRBD2 (5 bases). This CDR3 contains 18 residues. V dropped 0 bases and J dropped 6 bases, with 24 bases sitting between them. Germline loops: CDR1 LGHNT, CDR2 FRNRAP. The CDR3 nucleotides are TGTGCTAGTGGTTTGGTAGTGGAGGACCGGGTCCTAGGAATCGAGCAGTACTTC. This encodes CASGLVVEDRVLGIEQYF.

The rearrangement joins TRBV7-6 to TRBJ2-2; D gene unclear. V shed 2 bases and J shed 6 bases, with 25 bases lying between them. Germline CDR1 is SGHVS and CDR2 is FNYEAQ. The CDR3 runs to 19 residues. In DNA form, the CDR3 reads TGTGCCAGCAGCTTAAGGTCCCAGGCAAGGTACGACCGTTCCGGGGAGCTGTTTTTT. This gives the protein CASSLRSQARYDRSGELFF.

This clonotype was observed many times. The V and J genes are TRBV3-1 and TRBJ2-7; possibly TRBD2 for D (6 bases). This CDR3 has 12 amino acids. Trimming cost V 0 bases and J 10 bases, with 10 bases left between them. Germline V gene data show CDR1 as LGHDT and CDR2 as YNNKEL (reference sequence). The CDR3 DNA is TGTGCCAGCAGCCAAGATAAGGGGACTCAGTACTTC. Protein product: CASSQDKGTQYF.

For the CDR3, the DNA is TGTGCCAGCAGCTTAGATCAGTGGTGGGGCACAGATACGCAGTATTTT. Translating it yields CASSLDQWWGTDTQYF. The V and J genes are TRBV11-2 and TRBJ2-3; unclear D gene. The CDR3 totals 16 residues. V was trimmed by 0 bases and J by 1 base, leaving 11 bases between them. Germline V gene data show CDR1 as SGHAT and CDR2 as FQNNGV. The whole variable domain, remainder taken from reference TRBV11-2 and TRBJ2-3, is EAGVAQSPRYKIIEKRQSVAFWCNPISGHATLYWYQQILGQGPKLLIQFQNNGVVDDSQLPKDRFSAERLKGVDSTLKIQPAKLEDSAVYLCASSLDQWWGTDTQYFGPGTRLTVL.

The chain is built from TRBV20-1 and TRBJ2-2; a possible D gene is TRBD1 (6 bases). Trimming stripped 3 bases from V and 4 bases from J, with 15 bases between. The CDR3 contains 15 residues. The germline CDR1 and CDR2 sequences are DFQATT and SNEGSKA (reference sequence). DNA of the CDR3: TGCAGTGCTAGGGGGGTTAGAGGGGGCACCGGGGAGCTGTTTTTT. As protein: CSARGVRGGTGELFF.

The chain recombines TRBV29-1 with TRBJ1-2; 8 bases match TRBD1. V gave up 0 bases and J gave up 7 bases; unmatched junction bases: 7. The CDR3 covers 14 residues. Germline CDR1 reads SQVTM; CDR2 reads ANQGSEA. The CDR3 DNA reads TGCAGCGTTGAAGAATTCGGGACAGGAGCTGGCTACACCTTC. Its protein product is CSVEEFGTGAGYTF.

This clonotype occurred a few times. V is TRBV11-2 and J is TRBJ2-7; 9 bases are shared with TRBD1. The CDR3 consists of 15 residues. The germline V gene encodes CDR1 SGHAT and CDR2 FQNNGV. V lost 1 base, J lost 3 bases, and 4 bases stayed unmatched. The CDR3 DNA reads TGTGCCAGCAGCTTAGTTGGACAGGGGTTCTACGAGCAGTACTTC. Protein: CASSLVGQGFYEQYF. Full variable domain (missing parts from reference TRBV11-2 and TRBJ2-7): EAGVAQSPRYKIIEKRQSVAFWCNPISGHATLYWYQQILGQGPKLLIQFQNNGVVDDSQLPKDRFSAERLKGVDSTLKIQPAKLEDSAVYLCASSLVGQGFYEQYFGPGTRLTVT.

V is TRBV7-9 and J is TRBJ2-7; TRBD1 matches at 10 bases. CDR1 is SEHNR, CDR2 FQNEAQ, per germline (reference sequence). CDR3 length: 15 amino acids. Trimming cost V 10 bases and J 4 bases; bases outside gene matches: 13. This chain's CDR3 is CATGRRDRGDYEQYF. Here the CDR3 DNA reads TGTGCCACCGGACGTCGGGACAGGGGCGATTACGAGCAGTACTTC.

On this clonotype itself: A much larger clone lies a single base off, so this may be a read error. The chain joins TRBV3-1 to TRBJ1-6; 7 positions match TRBD1. CDR3 length equals 12 residues. The germline CDR1 and CDR2 sequences are LGHDT and YNNKEL (reference sequence). In DNA, the CDR3 is TGTGGCAGCAGTCAGGGGGGTCCACCCCTCCACTTT. It is translated as CGSSQGGPPLHF.